The entry below describes one T cell receptor (beta chain). This clonotype appeared many times. Its specific antigen is unknown. No base qualities exist here, and no much larger clone lies one base off it. Its CDR3 holds 12 amino acids, cysteine through phenylalanine. Kept here is only the CDR3 DNA, which spans 36 bases and is read in frame from base 1. From a lookup of the germline V gene (reference sequence), CDR1 and CDR2 are GTSNPN and SVGIG. V and J are truncated by 3 bases and 0 bases respectively, leaving an intervening sequence of 6 bases. The source of the sample is a study of T-cell memory formation after mild COVID-19 (dated by TCRdb to 2020 to 2022). With respect to the entire study: TCR sequence clusters from the two donors were found to be largely donor specific. The cohort comprised two young, previously healthy adult volunteers, one female and one male. In a couple of donors, T-cell clones that expanded and contracted after mild COVID-19 were tracked by sequencing TCRalpha and TCRbeta repertoires over time. Broader findings and caveats from the paper: SARS-CoV-2 specificity was not confirmed for the second-wave clones peaking on day 37. Some responding clones were detected in pre-infection memory, which suggested that pre-existing cross-reactive memory T cells had joined the SARS-CoV-2 response. Only a couple of mild cases were covered by the study, and larger cohorts that include severe cases with pre-infection samples were considered necessary. Contracting CD4+ clones were found mainly in CM and EM memory subsets, while CD8+ clones were enriched in EMRA. Clones contracting from day 15 to 85 had balanced CD4/CD8 phenotypes, while a second wave expanding from day 15 to 37 was biased towards CD4+.

Ficoll-Paque density gradient centrifugation was used to isolate PBMCs. Instrument on record: Illumina NovaSeq 6000. TCRalpha and TCRbeta cDNA libraries were built by 5'RACE with constant-segment primers, adding sample barcodes and unique molecular identifiers. RNA was extracted from every sample with Trizol reagent. Library amplification was performed in two PCR steps, and a second sample barcode and Illumina TruSeq adapters were introduced in the second step. The libraries were sequenced on an Illumina NovaSeq using 2 x 150 bp paired-end reads. The original methods were these. Reads were demultiplexed and collapsed into UMI-guided consensus sequences with migec v1.2.7. With mixcr v2.1.11, UMI consensuses were aligned to TRA and TRB V and J templates and assembled into clonotypes. A clonotype was counted as expanded or contracted only if both edgeR and NoisET called the change significant, with noise models trained on biological replicates. For edgeR calls, the thresholds were a false discovery rate-adjusted p below 0.01 and a log2 fold-change of 1. As an exploratory analysis of dynamics, max-normalized trajectories of the 1000 most abundant clonotypes were examined by PCA with hierarchical clustering. The CD4 or CD8 phenotype of responding clones was assigned using the separately sequenced CD4+ and CD8+ repertoires. In TCRdb, the public reads were trimmed at Q25 with fastp and aligned with MiXCR, with productive beta chains retained. Each CDR3 protein appears once, grouped with its most common genes and DNA. The V and J calls and clone size come from TCRdb's table, not from the authors' own analysis. This sample holds around 510,000 distinct CDR3 sequences; less than 25% were observed only once. Approximately 8.4% of the sample is in the top ten clones.

The sequence is built from TRBV30 and TRBJ2-7; the D gene cannot be resolved reliably. The specimen sequenced was PBMCs or a T cell subset sorted from them (not recorded which). This TCR derives from an adult woman who had mild COVID-19 (a few samples of this study predate the infection). The sample titles of this study are shuffled in the database, so cell type and time point are left out; the donor was told from shared clones. The CDR3 amino acid sequence is: CAWRAASYEQYF. At the DNA level, the sequence is TGTGCCTGGAGGGCAGCCTCCTACGAGCAGTACTTC.